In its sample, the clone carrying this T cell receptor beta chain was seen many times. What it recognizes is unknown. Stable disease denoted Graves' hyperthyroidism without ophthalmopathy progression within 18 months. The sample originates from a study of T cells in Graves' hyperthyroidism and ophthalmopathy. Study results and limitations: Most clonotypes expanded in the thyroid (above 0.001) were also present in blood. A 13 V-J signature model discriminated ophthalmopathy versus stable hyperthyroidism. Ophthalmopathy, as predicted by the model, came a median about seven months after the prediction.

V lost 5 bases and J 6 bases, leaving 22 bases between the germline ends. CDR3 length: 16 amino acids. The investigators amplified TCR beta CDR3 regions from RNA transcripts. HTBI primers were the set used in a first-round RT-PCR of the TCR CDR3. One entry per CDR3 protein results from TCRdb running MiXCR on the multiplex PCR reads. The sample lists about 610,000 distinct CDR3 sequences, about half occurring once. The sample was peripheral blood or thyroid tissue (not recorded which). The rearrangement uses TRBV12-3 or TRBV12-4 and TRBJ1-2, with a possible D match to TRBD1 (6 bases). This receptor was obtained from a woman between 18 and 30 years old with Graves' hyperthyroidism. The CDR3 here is CASSQSDIQGSHGYTF. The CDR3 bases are TGTGCCAGCAGTCAATCCGATATACAGGGTTCTCATGGCTACACCTTC.